The 27 T cell receptor beta chains listed next were all sequenced from one sample in a study of T-cell reconstitution after alpha-beta-depleted transplantation in children. Unique molecular identifiers were built into the TCRbeta library. One entry per CDR3 protein, called by TCRdb with MiXCR from the PCR reads. The data show about 500,000 distinct CDR3 sequences, with over 25% seen just once and less than 2.5% held by the top ten. Sequencing used PBMCs from the stem cell graft donor, obtained from the stem cell graft. These receptors were taken from a human donor who donated a stem cell graft to a child with aplastic anemia.

J is TRBJ1-1 and V is TRBV12-3 or TRBV12-4, with D unresolved. Trimming left V 6 bases short and J 7 bases short, with 9 bases between. This CDR3 is built from 11 residues. This CDR3 is CASSREREAFF. The CDR3 DNA sequence: TGTGCCAGCAGCAGAGAGCGTGAAGCTTTCTTT.

There are a few counts of this clonotype. This chain uses TRBV6-5 with TRBJ2-2; D perhaps matches TRBD2 (7 bases). This CDR3 spans 19 amino acids. Germline CDR1 MNHEY, CDR2 SVGAGI. The V and J ends lost 0 bases and 5 bases respectively, with 22 bases between them. CDR3 amino acids: CASSYSVGGGSWGTGELFF. The CDR3 nucleotides are TGTGCCAGCAGTTACTCTGTTGGGGGGGGCTCCTGGGGGACCGGGGAGCTGTTTTTT.

This clonotype turned up a few times. The chain recombines TRBV25-1 with TRBJ2-3, with a possible D match to TRBD2 (6 bases). This CDR3 has 14 residues. Trimming stripped 8 bases from V and 4 bases from J, with 16 bases between. In germline, CDR1 is MGHDK, CDR2 SYGVNS. The CDR3 is CASFGSSGPDTQYF. CDR3 bases: TGTGCCAGCTTCGGGAGTAGCGGCCCAGATACGCAGTATTTT.

The chain joins TRBV30 to TRBJ2-1, with a possible D match to TRBD1 (6 bases). Looked up from germline, CDR1 is GTSNPN and CDR2 is SVGIG (reference sequence). V was clipped by 2 bases and J by 12 bases, with 14 bases between them. This CDR3 contains 12 residues. The CDR3 region has the DNA TGTGCCTGGAGTCGACGACCACAGGGGCAGTTCTTC. Protein product: CAWSRRPQGQFF.

The chain's CDR3 is CASSFKGQETQYF. The CDR3 bases are TGTGCCAGCAGTTTCAAGGGGCAAGAGACCCAGTACTTC. This chain links TRBV12-3 or TRBV12-4 with TRBJ2-5; TRBD1 might be the D (5 bases). This CDR3 is 13 amino acids long. Trimming removed 3 bases from V and 2 bases from J, with 7 bases in between.

The chain links TRBV7-2 to TRBJ1-2; D not certain. The CDR3 runs 14 residues. Germline V gene lookup returns CDR1 SGHTA and CDR2 FQGNSA. Trimming took 2 bases from V and 4 from J, leaving 11 bases between them. The CDR3 bases are TGTGCCAGCAGCTTAAGCGCAGGAGCCTATGGCTACACCTTC. It specifies CASSLSAGAYGYTF. The complete variable domain, with remaining parts taken from reference TRBV7-2 and TRBJ1-2, reads GAGVSQSPSNKVTEKGKDVELRCDPISGHTALYWYRQSLGQGLEFLIYFQGNSAPDKSGLPSDRFSAERTGGSVSTLTIQRTQQEDSAVYLCASSLSAGAYGYTFGSGTRLTVV.

V gene TRBV6-2 or TRBV6-3 combines with J gene TRBJ1-1; TRBD1 matches 10 bases. CDR3 length: 15 residues. The V segment lost 5 bases and the J segment 5 bases; nucleotides outside the gene matches: 8. Germline lookup yields CDR1 MNHEY and CDR2 SVGEGT. Written as DNA, the CDR3 is TGTGCCAGCAGTGGACGGGACAGGGGTGGGACTGAAGCTTTCTTT. Translation: CASSGRDRGGTEAFF.

The chain combines TRBV9 with TRBJ2-3, with a weak D call TRBD1 (6 bases). The germline V gene has CDR1 SGDLS and CDR2 YYNGEE. This CDR3 is built from 15 residues. V shed 2 bases and J shed 2 bases, with 12 bases lying between them. CDR3 nucleotides: TGTGCCAGCAGCGTGGGGACACAGACCACAGATACGCAGTATTTT. Its protein is CASSVGTQTTDTQYF. Full variable domain (remainder filled in from reference TRBV9 and TRBJ2-3): DSGVTQTPKHLITATGQRVTLRCSPRSGDLSVYWYQQSLDQGLQFLIQYYNGEERAKGNILERFSAQQFPDLHSELNLSSLELGDSALYFCASSVGTQTTDTQYFGPGTRLTVL.

In its sample, this clonotype was seen a few times. The chain carries TRBV20-1 and TRBJ2-7, with D maybe TRBD2 (5 bases). The CDR3 sequence is 12 residues long. Germline V gene lookup returns CDR1 DFQATT and CDR2 SNEGSKA (reference sequence). V lost 6 bases and J lost 4, with 13 bases in between. The CDR3 nucleotides are TGCAGTGCGTCCGGGAACCAATACGAGCAGTACTTC. Protein: CSASGNQYEQYF.

The gene calls are TRBV4-3 and TRBJ2-1; 11 bases agree with TRBD2. The germline gives CDR1 LGHNA, CDR2 YSLEER. The CDR3 has 18 amino acids. V was pared by 5 bases and J by 6 bases, with 15 bases of the junction left unmatched. The CDR3 nucleotides are TGCGCCAGCAGCTCCGCCTTCGTACTAGCGGGAGCTACCAATGAGCAGTTCTTC. As protein: CASSSAFVLAGATNEQFF.

The chain links TRBV12-3 or TRBV12-4 to TRBJ2-1, with a possible D match to TRBD2 (6 bases). The germline V and J ends were trimmed by 7 bases and 6 bases, with 22 bases remaining between them. This CDR3 is 16 amino acids long. The CDR3 sequence: CASTPLGGYGINEQFF. CDR3 bases: TGTGCCAGCACCCCCCTTGGGGGGTACGGTATCAATGAGCAGTTCTTC.

This clonotype was counted only a few times. CDR3 sequence reads: CASRPQAGGGRADTQYF. CDR3 DNA: TGTGCCAGCAGACCACAAGCGGGAGGGGGGAGGGCAGATACGCAGTATTTT. V usage is TRBV7-2 and J usage is TRBJ2-3, with 10 bases matching TRBD2. The germline gives CDR1 SGHTA, CDR2 FQGNSA. The CDR3 totals 17 residues. Trimming removed 6 bases from V and 4 bases from J; junction bases left unmatched: 13.

This clonotype was recorded a few times. CDR3 nucleotides: TGTGCCAGCAGCTCCCCGGTCGGAAATAATTCACCCCTCCACTTT. As protein: CASSSPVGNNSPLHF. The gene calls are TRBV7-2 and TRBJ1-6; D unresolved. The CDR3 spans 15 residues. Germline CDR1 reads SGHTA; CDR2 reads FQGNSA. The V end lost 4 bases, the J end lost 5 bases, and 12 bases lay between the germline ends.

V gene TRBV10-3 combines with J gene TRBJ1-2, with D uncertain. Germline CDR1 reads ENHRY; CDR2 reads SYGVKD. Trimming took 2 bases from V and 7 from J, leaving 11 bases between them. The CDR3 is made up of 13 amino acids. CDR3 nucleotide sequence: TGTGCCATCAGTGAGAAGGGCATCGGTGGCTACACCTTC. This codes for CAISEKGIGGYTF.

The V and J genes are TRBV27 and TRBJ1-1, with D tentatively TRBD1 (5 bases). Germline CDR1 is MNHEY and CDR2 is SMNVEV (reference sequence). This CDR3 spans 12 amino acids. V dropped 4 bases and J dropped 8 bases, with 11 bases sitting between them. The CDR3 DNA reads as TGTGCCAGCAGTTCGGGGCGTTCCGAAGCTTTCTTT. This codes for CASSSGRSEAFF.

This chain uses TRBV5-5 with TRBJ2-1, with 12 bases fitting TRBD2. J gave up 7 bases and V 5 bases, and 16 bases lay outside the gene matches. The CDR3 length is 18 residues. Germline assignment: CDR1 SGHKS and CDR2 YYEKEE (reference sequence). The CDR3 DNA follows: TGTGCCAGCAGTTCCCCTCCTTCTAGCGGGAGGGCCGAGAATGAGCAGTTCTTC. Translating gives CASSSPPSSGRAENEQFF.

This chain joins TRBV10-3 and TRBJ2-7, with D possibly called TRBD1 or TRBD2 (6 bases each). Germline CDR1 ENHRY, CDR2 SYGVKD. Trimming removed 3 bases at V and 1 base at J, with 13 bases between. The CDR3 is 15 residues long. Here the CDR3 DNA reads TGTGCCATCAGTGATAGGGGGGAGCCGTCCTACGAGCAGTACTTC. Amino acid sequence: CAISDRGEPSYEQYF.

V gene TRBV5-6 combines with J gene TRBJ2-3, with 7 bases matching TRBD1. This CDR3 is built from 18 residues. Germline assignment: CDR1 SGHDT and CDR2 YYEEEE. V lost 4 bases, J lost 1 base, and 15 bases stayed unmatched. The CDR3 sequence is CASSHILRRQGGTDTQYF. For the CDR3, the DNA is TGTGCCAGCAGCCATATTCTCAGGAGACAGGGAGGCACAGATACGCAGTATTTT.

There are a few counts of this clonotype. V usage is TRBV7-2 and J usage is TRBJ2-3; no definite D call. Per germline, CDR1 SGHTA and CDR2 FQGNSA. V gave up 11 bases and J gave up 6 bases, with 12 bases separating them. This CDR3 contains 11 residues. The CDR3 DNA sequence: TGTGCCTTATTACTGGGGGATACGCAGTATTTT. Protein: CALLLGDTQYF.

There are a few counts of this clonotype. The rearrangement uses TRBV30 and TRBJ2-6; 7 bases align to TRBD1. The germline V gene has CDR1 GTSNPN and CDR2 SVGIG (reference sequence). The J segment lost 6 bases and the V segment lost 5 bases, leaving 16 bases of the junction unmatched. This CDR3 has 17 residues. CDR3 loop: CAWAPRGQWDPANVLTF. The CDR3, as DNA: TGTGCCTGGGCCCCTCGGGGACAGTGGGACCCGGCCAACGTCCTGACTTTC.

The chain combines TRBV25-1 with TRBJ2-3; D is uncertain. V was trimmed by 6 bases and J by 10 bases, leaving 17 bases between them. CDR1 is MGHDK and CDR2 is SYGVNS in the germline V gene. The CDR3 contains 13 residues. The CDR3 region is CASSVLDGMAQYF. The CDR3 region has the DNA TGTGCCAGCAGCGTTCTTGACGGTATGGCGCAGTATTTT.

This clonotype was seen a few times. The rearrangement joins TRBV7-2 to TRBJ2-5, with TRBD2 as a possible D gene (5 bases). The CDR3 is 13 amino acids. The V and J ends lost 7 bases and 5 bases respectively, with 14 bases between them. In germline, CDR1 is SGHTA, CDR2 FQGNSA. Here the CDR3 reads CASTHAWRETQYF. CDR3 bases: TGTGCCAGCACCCATGCTTGGAGGGAGACCCAGTACTTC.

The chain uses TRBV6-5 and TRBJ2-6; the D gene is possibly TRBD2 (6 bases). CDR1 is MNHEY, CDR2 SVGAGI, per germline. Trimming took 6 bases from V and 4 from J, leaving 16 bases between them. CDR3 length: 16 amino acids. The CDR3 DNA reads TGTGCCAGCAGCTCCAGTTGGAGGGTCGGGGCCAACGTCCTGACTTTC. Protein product: CASSSSWRVGANVLTF.

This clonotype was detected a few times. The chain links TRBV20-1 to TRBJ2-1; 11 bases agree with TRBD2. The CDR3 has 15 amino acids. Germline-derived CDR1 and CDR2 are DFQATT and SNEGSKA (reference sequence). Losses at the gene ends were 6 bases for V and 6 bases for J; bases not matched to a gene: 10. The DNA of the CDR3 is TGCAGTGCGCCCCGGGTAGCGGGAGGGCCCAATGAGCAGTTCTTC. Amino acids: CSAPRVAGGPNEQFF.

The rearrangement links TRBV4-3 to TRBJ1-4; maybe TRBD1 (5 bases). V gave up 2 bases and J gave up 3 bases, with 16 bases separating them. This CDR3 contains 17 residues. Germline V CDR1 and CDR2: LGHNA, YSLEER. CDR3 DNA sequence: TGCGCCAGCAGCCAATATCCAGGGTTTCTTGCTAATGAAAAACTGTTTTTT. Translation gives CASSQYPGFLANEKLFF.

This clonotype was counted only a few times. The V and J genes are TRBV20-1 and TRBJ2-5; 7 positions match TRBD2. This CDR3 is built from 13 residues. The V gene's germline CDR1 is DFQATT and CDR2 SNEGSKA (reference sequence). Trimming removed 3 bases from V and 9 bases from J; junction bases left unmatched: 10. CDR3 amino acids: CSARASGRGAQYF. CDR3 DNA sequence: TGCAGTGCTAGGGCTAGCGGCCGGGGGGCCCAGTACTTC.

This clonotype was picked up a small number of times. The chain uses TRBV9 and TRBJ2-1; 9 bases fit TRBD2. The CDR3 totals 17 residues. The trim removed 0 bases at V and 7 bases at J, leaving 11 bases unmatched. Germline-derived CDR1 and CDR2 are SGDLS and YYNGEE. CDR3 sequence: CASSVVGASGRQNEQFF. The CDR3 nucleotides are TGTGCCAGCAGCGTAGTAGGTGCGAGCGGGAGGCAGAATGAGCAGTTCTTC.